The clone carrying this T cell receptor beta chain has at least ten counts. What it binds is not known. The sample is drawn from a study of CD8 T cells in ankylosing spondylitis. Whole-study results and caveats: Earlier literature documents some of the motif variants in reactive arthritis synovial fluid and blood.

TCRdb re-called the 5' RACE reads through MiXCR, storing one row per CDR3 protein. The table has more than 300,000 distinct CDR3 sequences, 11% seen once. This TCR was recovered from a female donor with ankylosing spondylitis or in good health (not recorded which). Sample: blood, either unsorted or a sorted T cell fraction (not recorded which).

The CDR3 here is CASRPTGSYNSPLHF. DNA of the CDR3: TGTGCCAGCAGACCTACAGGGTCCTATAATTCACCCCTCCACTTT. The chain couples TRBV12-3 or TRBV12-4 to TRBJ1-6, with D possibly matching TRBD1 (6 bases). Deletions cut 6 bases from V and 1 base from J, with 10 bases between. The CDR3 is 15 residues long.